A single sample is the source of the 10 T cell receptor beta chains below, sequenced in a study of identical twins. Using its own MiXCR run on the 5' RACE reads, TCRdb lists one record per CDR3 protein. The sample lists roughly 350,000 distinct CDR3 sequences, 8.5% to 10% occurring once. Specimen: naive T cells sorted from blood. These receptors originate from a woman in her 50s in good health.

This sequence joins TRBV7-8 and TRBJ1-1, with 7 bases aligning to TRBD1. Per germline, CDR1 SGHVS and CDR2 FQNEAQ. Trimming took 5 bases from V and 10 from J; bases not matched to a gene: 10. CDR3 length equals 13 residues. CDR3 coding DNA: TGTGCCAGCAGCGCCAGACAGGGAGGTTCAGCTTTCTTT. It translates to CASSARQGGSAFF.

This clonotype appeared a few times. The V gene is TRBV9, the J gene TRBJ1-1; TRBD1 is a possible D gene (5 bases). V lost 3 bases and J 4 bases, leaving 10 bases between the germline ends. CDR1 and CDR2 from the germline V gene are SGDLS and YYNGEE. The CDR3 has 13 residues. The CDR3 DNA sequence: TGTGCCAGCAGCGCCGGGGGAAGCACTGAAGCTTTCTTT. Translation: CASSAGGSTEAFF.

The sample holds many counts of this clonotype. The rearrangement links TRBV27 to TRBJ2-5, with D perhaps assigned TRBD1 or TRBD2 (6 bases each). Per germline, CDR1 MNHEY and CDR2 SMNVEV (reference sequence). V was clipped by 6 bases and J by 1 base, with 18 bases between them. The CDR3 runs 16 residues. The CDR3 here is CASSLTSWGPQETQYF. CDR3 nucleotides: TGTGCCAGCAGCCTGACTAGTTGGGGGCCCCAAGAGACCCAGTACTTC.

This clonotype turned up a few times. V is TRBV12-3 or TRBV12-4 and J is TRBJ2-2; perhaps TRBD2 as D (5 bases). The germline V and J ends were trimmed by 5 bases and 6 bases, with 19 bases remaining between them. This CDR3 spans 16 amino acids. The CDR3 is CASSPRGATVSGELFF. CDR3 nucleotides: TGTGCCAGCAGTCCCCGGGGAGCGACGGTTTCCGGGGAGCTGTTTTTT.

This clonotype came up a few times. CDR3: CASSSPGLAGPLSYNEQFF. Written as DNA, the CDR3 is TGTGCCAGTAGTTCCCCGGGACTAGCGGGACCTCTCTCCTACAATGAGCAGTTCTTC. This chain connects TRBV19 to TRBJ2-1; 13 positions match TRBD2. The length of the CDR3 is 19 residues. V was pared by 5 bases and J by 0 bases, with 10 bases of the junction left unmatched. Germline loops: CDR1 LNHDA, CDR2 SQIVND (reference sequence). The full variable domain, its missing parts supplied by reference TRBV19 and TRBJ2-1, is DGGITQSPKYLFRKEGQNVTLSCEQNLNHDAMYWYRQDPGQGLRLIYYSQIVNDFQKGDIAEGYSVSREKKESFPLTVTSAQKNPTAFYLCASSSPGLAGPLSYNEQFFGPGTRLTVL.

The rearrangement joins TRBV7-6 to TRBJ1-5; D remains ambiguous. The germline V gene encodes CDR1 SGHVS and CDR2 FNYEAQ. The length of the CDR3 is 13 residues. V lost 2 bases to trimming and J lost 5 bases, with 7 bases between them. CDR3 in DNA: TGTGCCAGCAGCTTAAACACCTATCAGCCCCAGCATTTT. This codes for CASSLNTYQPQHF.

This clonotype was recorded many times. The chain uses TRBV10-3 and TRBJ2-7; D uncertain. Germline loops: CDR1 ENHRY, CDR2 SYGVKD. Trimming took off 3 bases at V and 5 bases at J, with 14 bases between the two ends. The CDR3 runs 14 residues. The CDR3 protein is CAISEKAALNEQYF. CDR3 DNA: TGTGCCATCAGTGAAAAGGCAGCCCTGAACGAGCAGTACTTC.

This clonotype was detected ten times or more. The CDR3 nucleotides are TGCAGTGCTAGGGGGACAGGGGCGGCCGGCTACACCTTC. Translation gives CSARGTGAAGYTF. V and J are TRBV20-1 and TRBJ1-2; 10 positions agree with TRBD1. The CDR3 loop spans 13 amino acids. Germline V gene sequence: CDR1 DFQATT, CDR2 SNEGSKA (reference sequence). V gave up 3 bases and J gave up 8 bases; unmatched junction bases: 6.

This clonotype was picked up many times. The gene calls are TRBV29-1 and TRBJ2-3, with D perhaps assigned TRBD1 or TRBD2 (5 bases each). The CDR3 sequence is 14 residues long. The ends were cut back, 6 bases at V and 0 bases at J, with 13 bases in the middle. CDR1 and CDR2 from the germline V gene are SQVTM and ANQGSEA. The CDR3 nucleotides read TGCAGCGTAGAACCGGGACGGAGCACAGATACGCAGTATTTT. It specifies CSVEPGRSTDTQYF.

This clonotype was seen only a few times. This chain connects TRBV7-3 to TRBJ1-2; a weak D match, TRBD1 (5 bases). Trimming removed 5 bases at V and 4 bases at J, with 17 bases between. The germline CDR1 and CDR2 sequences are SGHTA and FQGTGA. The CDR3 length is 15 residues. The CDR3 nucleotides are TGTGCCAGCAGCCCCGTTTCCGGAGGGGCCTATGGCTACACCTTC. It is translated as CASSPVSGGAYGYTF. The full variable domain, with the rest looked up from reference TRBV7-3 and TRBJ1-2, is GAGVSQTPSNKVTEKGKYVELRCDPISGHTALYWYRQSLGQGPEFLIYFQGTGAADDSGLPNDRFFAVRPEGSVSTLKIQRTERGDSAVYLCASSPVSGGAYGYTFGSGTRLTVV.